These 13 T cell receptor beta chains share one sample of origin, sequenced in a study of shared clonotypes between healthy human individuals. Method: immunoSEQ multiplex PCR; TCRdb's copy keeps in-frame clones and lacks some. The sample has over 2 million clones, under 95% seen once. Specimen: naive CD4+ T cells from PBMCs. Sample subset: CD45RA+ positively selected. All receptors come from a man aged 18 to 29 in good health. Some clones in this sample may be carry-over from other donors' samples.

This chain uses TRBV7-2 with TRBJ2-5; possibly TRBD1 for D (5 bases). In germline, CDR1 is SGHTA, CDR2 FQGNSA. The length of the CDR3 is 15 residues. V lost 1 base, J lost 0 bases, and 9 bases lay in between. CDR3 amino acids: CASSLGGRYQETQYF. CDR3 in DNA: TGTGCCAGCAGCTTAGGGGGCCGTTACCAAGAGACCCAGTACTTC.

This chain links TRBV5-6 with TRBJ2-1; weak D call: TRBD2 (6 bases). Per the germline V gene, CDR1 is SGHDT and CDR2 is YYEEEE. Trimming shortened V by 4 bases and J by 3 bases, and 17 bases separated the two germline ends. The length of the CDR3 is 16 residues. The CDR3 sequence is CASSPTYRDFYNEQFF. CDR3 coding DNA: TGTGCCAGCAGCCCGACCTACCGGGACTTCTACAATGAGCAGTTCTTC.

The chain carries TRBV18 and TRBJ2-3; TRBD1 matches 8 bases. V trimming: 3 bases; J trimming: 3 bases; junction bases outside the gene matches: 8. Germline V gene data show CDR1 as KGHSH and CDR2 as LQKENI. This CDR3 has 16 amino acids. The DNA of the CDR3 is TGTGCCAGCTCACCCCGACAGGGGAAGGCAACAGATACGCAGTATTTT. Its protein product is CASSPRQGKATDTQYF.

The chain employs TRBV15 and TRBJ1-4; D is possibly TRBD1 (5 bases). The CDR3 is 15 amino acids. The germline gives CDR1 LNHNV, CDR2 YYDKDF (reference sequence). The germline V and J ends were trimmed by 1 base and 8 bases, with 14 bases remaining between them. CDR3 DNA: TGTGCCACCAGCAGAGCGGGGGTGGATTGGGAAAAACTGTTTTTT. Translation gives CATSRAGVDWEKLFF.

This clone was seen only a few times. This rearrangement joins TRBV28 to TRBJ1-1; D remains ambiguous. With 6 bases removed from V and 0 bases from J, the gap between germline ends came to 11 bases. The CDR3 covers 14 residues. Germline V lookup: CDR1 MDHEN, CDR2 SYDVKM. The CDR3 loop reads CASREGRLNTEAFF. CDR3 DNA sequence: TGTGCCAGCAGAGAAGGGAGGTTGAACACTGAAGCTTTCTTT.

This CDR3 reads CASTGTSGTGEQYF. CDR3 nucleotide sequence: TGCGCCAGCACCGGGACTAGCGGGACAGGCGAGCAGTACTTC. This chain links TRBV5-1 with TRBJ2-7; 13 nucleotides agree with TRBD2. CDR1 is SGHRS, CDR2 YFSETQ, per germline. J was trimmed by 6 bases and V by 6 bases; bases with no gene match: 6. This CDR3 spans 14 amino acids. Variable domain in full (rest from reference TRBV5-1 and TRBJ2-7): KAGVTQTPRYLIKTRGQQVTLSCSPISGHRSVSWYQQTPGQGLQFLFEYFSETQRNKGNFPGRFSGRQFSNSRSEMNVSTLELGDSALYLCASTGTSGTGEQYFGPGTRLTVT.

This clone was detected once. The chain uses TRBV6-6 and TRBJ1-2; tentatively, D is TRBD1 (6 bases). Trimming shortened V by 3 bases and J by 2 bases, and 10 bases separated the two germline ends. This CDR3 spans 14 amino acids. The V gene's germline CDR1 is MNHNY and CDR2 SVGAGI (reference sequence). The DNA of the CDR3 is TGTGCCAGCAGTTATCATACAGGGAACTATGGCTACACCTTC. Its protein product is CASSYHTGNYGYTF.

The chain is built from TRBV10-1 and TRBJ2-3; TRBD1 might be the D (5 bases). V dropped 5 bases and J dropped 4 bases, with 10 bases sitting between them. Germline V lookup: CDR1 WNHNN, CDR2 SYGVQD (reference sequence). There are 13 residues in the CDR3. The CDR3 loop reads CASSRRVPDTQYF. CDR3 DNA: TGCGCCAGCAGTCGCAGGGTCCCAGATACGCAGTATTTT.

The chain has TRBV18 and TRBJ1-1, with 11 positions matching TRBD1. Germline values: CDR1 KGHSH, CDR2 LQKENI. The CDR3 is 15 amino acids. Unmatched junction bases numbered 4, after V lost 3 bases and J lost 4 bases. The CDR3 DNA reads TGTGCCAGCTCACCCGGGACAGGGGGAGTCACTGAAGCTTTCTTT. It yields the protein CASSPGTGGVTEAFF.

Concerning this clone: The sample carries other DNA sequences with the same CDR3. The chain carries TRBV7-9 and TRBJ1-1, with D perhaps TRBD1 (6 bases). The CDR3 runs to 12 residues. Germline-derived CDR1 and CDR2 are SEHNR and FQNEAQ (reference sequence). Trimming left V 5 bases short and J 11 bases short, with 15 bases between. The CDR3 spells CASSTGQGRAFF. In DNA, the CDR3 is TGTGCCAGCAGCACTGGGCAGGGGAGGGCTTTCTTT.

This clone was seen only a few times. The rearrangement uses TRBV30 and TRBJ1-1; 9 positions match TRBD1. This CDR3 contains 14 residues. V was clipped by 3 bases and J by 4 bases; unmatched bases: 6. Per the germline V gene, CDR1 is GTSNPN and CDR2 is SVGIG (reference sequence). The DNA of the CDR3 is TGTGCCTGGAGAGGGACAGGGTGGGCCACTGAAGCTTTCTTT. Translating gives CAWRGTGWATEAFF. Full variable domain (outside the CDR3, taken from reference TRBV30 and TRBJ1-1): SQTIHQWPATLVQPVGSPLSLECTVEGTSNPNLYWYRQAAGRGLQLLFYSVGIGQISSEVPQNLSASRPQDRQFILSSKKLLLSDSGFYLCAWRGTGWATEAFFGQGTRLTVV.

The V call is TRBV19, the J call TRBJ1-1; perhaps TRBD1 as D (5 bases). The germline CDR1 and CDR2 sequences are LNHDA and SQIVND (reference sequence). Trimming took off 7 bases at V and 7 bases at J, with 16 bases between the two ends. CDR3 length: 13 amino acids. This CDR3 reads CASILSGRGEAFF. CDR3 in DNA: TGTGCCAGTATCCTCTCGGGGAGGGGTGAAGCTTTCTTT.

This chain links TRBV7-3 with TRBJ2-3; the D gene is possibly TRBD1 (6 bases). Trimming pared 5 bases from V and 9 bases from J, leaving 21 bases between. This CDR3 contains 15 residues. Looked up from germline, CDR1 is SGHTA and CDR2 is FQGTGA. The CDR3 sequence is CASSPYSPGQGTQYF. CDR3 bases: TGTGCCAGCAGCCCCTACTCCCCCGGGCAGGGGACGCAGTATTTT.